The clone carrying this TCR beta chain was counted a single time. The data originate from a study of CD8 T cells in Susac syndrome. Sequencing of TCR beta drew on CD8+ and CD4+ T cells from blood. Healthy donors served as the controls. They were matched for age and sex. TEMRA cells were FACS-enriched, and CD8+ and CD4+ T cells were isolated negatively. Roughly 0.45 to 1 ug RNA was reverse transcribed with random hexamers. Across 54 Vbeta and 13 Jbeta, immunoSEQ multiplex PCR amplified TCR beta CDR3. TCRdb reprocessed the immunoSEQ multiplex PCR reads with MiXCR, giving one entry per CDR3 protein. The data contain roughly 44,000 distinct CDR3 sequences, 93% of them singletons. This clonotype was sampled from a human donor in good health. The sequencing sample was made of CD8+ T cells from PBMCs.

The CDR3, as DNA: TGTGCCAGCAGTGACTGGGACAGCTCCTACGAGCAGTACTTC. Translated, it gives CASSDWDSSYEQYF. The chain combines TRBV2 with TRBJ2-7; TRBD1 agrees at 7 bases. Germline assignment: CDR1 SNHLY and CDR2 FYNNEI. The CDR3 covers 14 residues. The junction had 2 bases not matched to a gene; V was cut back by 3 bases and J by 0 bases.